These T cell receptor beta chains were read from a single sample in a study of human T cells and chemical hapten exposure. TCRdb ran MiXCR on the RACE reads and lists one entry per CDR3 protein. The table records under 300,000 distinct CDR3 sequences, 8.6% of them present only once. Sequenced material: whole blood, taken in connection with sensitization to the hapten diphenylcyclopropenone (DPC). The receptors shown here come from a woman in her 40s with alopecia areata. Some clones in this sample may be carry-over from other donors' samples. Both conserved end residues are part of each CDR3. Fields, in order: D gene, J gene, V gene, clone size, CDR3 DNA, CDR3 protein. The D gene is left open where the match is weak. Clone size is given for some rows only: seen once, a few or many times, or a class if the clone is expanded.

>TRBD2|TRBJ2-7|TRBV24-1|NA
TGTGCCACCAGTGATCCATCTGTTCGGACTAGCGGGAGGGACGAGCAGTACTTC
CATSDPSVRTSGRDEQYF
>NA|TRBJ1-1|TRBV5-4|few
TGTGCCAGCGCTCAAGAACCCGGGGGTGCTTTCTTT
CASAQEPGGAFF
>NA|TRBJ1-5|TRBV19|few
TGTGCCAGTAGTATAATCGCGAATCAGCCCCAGCATTTT
CASSIIANQPQHF
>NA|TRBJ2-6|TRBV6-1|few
TGTGCCAGCACTCGACCCTGGGGTGGGGCCAACGTCCTGACTTTC
CASTRPWGGANVLTF
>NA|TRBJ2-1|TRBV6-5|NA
TGTGCCAGCGGCGTCTCCTACAATGAGCAGTTCTTC
CASGVSYNEQFF
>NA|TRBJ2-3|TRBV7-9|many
TGTGCCAGCAGGCTCGGCACAGATACGCAGTATTTT
CASRLGTDTQYF
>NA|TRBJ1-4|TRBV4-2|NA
TGTGCCAGCAGATCTACAGGGACGTATGAAAAACTGTTTTTT
CASRSTGTYEKLFF
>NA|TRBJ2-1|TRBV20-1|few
TGCAGTGCTAGAGTGGCTAGCTCGCGCTCCTACAATGAGCAGTTCTTC
CSARVASSRSYNEQFF
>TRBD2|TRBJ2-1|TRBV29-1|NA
TGCAGCGTTGCCGGGACTAGCGGGAGTCTCAATGAGCAGTTCTTC
CSVAGTSGSLNEQFF
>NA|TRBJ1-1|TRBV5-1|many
TGCGCCAGCAGCCCAGAGGCAGGTACTGAAGCTTTCTTT
CASSPEAGTEAFF
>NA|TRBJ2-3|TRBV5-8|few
TGTGCCAGCGCTCTAGCTGTAGATACGCAGTATTTT
CASALAVDTQYF
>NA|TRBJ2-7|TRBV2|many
TGTGCCAGCAGTTTAGAGCAGGCGGAGGGGCAGTACTTC
CASSLEQAEGQYF
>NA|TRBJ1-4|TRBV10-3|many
TGTGCCATCAGTGATCTCTTCAATGAAAAACTGTTTTTT
CAISDLFNEKLFF
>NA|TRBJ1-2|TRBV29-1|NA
TGCAGCGTCATGGACTATGGCTACACCTTC
CSVMDYGYTF
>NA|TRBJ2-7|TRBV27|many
TGTGCCAGCAGTACAGGGCCCGACTACGAGCAGTACTTC
CASSTGPDYEQYF
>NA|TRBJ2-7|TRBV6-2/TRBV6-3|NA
TGTGCCAGCAGTTCCTACCGCGCGGTGGCCCTAACGAAGCAGTACTTC
CASSSYRAVALTKQYF
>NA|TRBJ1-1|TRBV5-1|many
TGCGCCAGCAGCTTGGATTCCCGTGGTAACACTGAAGCTTTCTTT
CASSLDSRGNTEAFF
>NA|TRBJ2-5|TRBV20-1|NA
TGCAGTGCTAGCCCCGGGACGGGATGGACCCAGTACTTC
CSASPGTGWTQYF
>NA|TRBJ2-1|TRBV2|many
TGTGCCAGCAGTGAAGACGGCCAGTCGAGCAATGAGCAGTTCTTC
CASSEDGQSSNEQFF
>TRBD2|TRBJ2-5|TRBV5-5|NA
TGTGCCAGCAGCTTGGCGAAAGCGGGAGGTGGAGAGACCCAGTACTTC
CASSLAKAGGGETQYF
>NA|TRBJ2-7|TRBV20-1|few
TGCAGTGCTAGCCCGGGGGGCGTCTACGAGCAGTACTTC
CSASPGGVYEQYF
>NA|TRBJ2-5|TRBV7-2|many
TGTGCCAGCAGCCCCGGGGTTCGAGAGACCCAGTACTTC
CASSPGVRETQYF
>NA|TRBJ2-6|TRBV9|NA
TGTGCCAGCAGCGTAGTGAGTTCTGGGGCCAACGTCCTGACTTTC
CASSVVSSGANVLTF
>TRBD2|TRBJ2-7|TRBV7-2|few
TGTGCCAGCAGCTTAGAGGCTAGCGGGCTGTACGAGCAGTACTTC
CASSLEASGLYEQYF
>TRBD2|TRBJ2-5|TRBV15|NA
TGTGCCACCAGCAGAGGGGAGTGGGAGCGGGGAGAAGAGACCCAGTACTTC
CATSRGEWERGEETQYF
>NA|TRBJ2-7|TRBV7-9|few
TGTGCCAGCAGCCCGTCACAGGGAAAAACCTACGAGCAGTACTTC
CASSPSQGKTYEQYF
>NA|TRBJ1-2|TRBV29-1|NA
TGCAGCGTTGAGGCAGGCCCCAACTATGGCTACACCTTC
CSVEAGPNYGYTF
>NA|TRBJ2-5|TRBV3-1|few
TGTGCCAGCAGCCAAGATTTTGGAGGGGGGATGGAGACCCAGTACTTC
CASSQDFGGGMETQYF
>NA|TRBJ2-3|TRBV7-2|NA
TGTGCCAGCAGCCGCCGGTACACAGATACGCAGTATTTT
CASSRRYTDTQYF
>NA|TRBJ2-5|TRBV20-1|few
TGCAGTGCTCCCAAGGGGTCCAGGGGTGGCCAGTACTTC
CSAPKGSRGGQYF
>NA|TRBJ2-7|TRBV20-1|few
TGCAGTGCTAGTGGGGTGGGATCCCCCTACGAGCAGTACTTC
CSASGVGSPYEQYF
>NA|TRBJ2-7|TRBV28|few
TGTGCCAGCAGCCTCCCCCAGTACGAGCAGTACTTC
CASSLPQYEQYF
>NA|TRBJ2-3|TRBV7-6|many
TGTGCCAGCAGCGCTGCCCGGGGCTCAGATACGCAGTATTTT
CASSAARGSDTQYF
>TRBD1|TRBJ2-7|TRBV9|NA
TGTGCCAGCAGCTCAACCGGGACAGGATCCTACGAGCAGTACTTC
CASSSTGTGSYEQYF
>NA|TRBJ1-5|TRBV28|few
TGTGCCAGCAGGAAAGAGGTAGGGTCCCAGCATTTT
CASRKEVGSQHF
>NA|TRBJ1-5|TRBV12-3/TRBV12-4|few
TGTGCCAGCAGTGGACAGAACAATCAGCCCCAGCATTTT
CASSGQNNQPQHF
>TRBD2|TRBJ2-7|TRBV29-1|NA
TGCAGCGGGGAGGGTTTTGGCCACGAGCAGTACTTC
CSGEGFGHEQYF
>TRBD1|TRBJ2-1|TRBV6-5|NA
TGTGCCAGCAGTCTCTATGACAGGGACAATGAGCAGTTCTTC
CASSLYDRDNEQFF
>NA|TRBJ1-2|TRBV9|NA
TGTGCCAGCAGCGTGGGACCCGCACTGGATGGCTACACCTTC
CASSVGPALDGYTF
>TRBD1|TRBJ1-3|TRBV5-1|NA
TGCGCCAGCAGCGTAGGACAGGGAAGGGCTCCTGGAAACACCATATATTTT
CASSVGQGRAPGNTIYF
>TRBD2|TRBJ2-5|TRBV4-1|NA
TGCGCCAGCAGCCAAGCGGGCGCGGGAGACTACCAAGAGACCCAGTACTTC
CASSQAGAGDYQETQYF
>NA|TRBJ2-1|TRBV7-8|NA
TGTGCCAGCAGCTCAATGGGACCCTCTGAGCAGTTCTTC
CASSSMGPSEQFF
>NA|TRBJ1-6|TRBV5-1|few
TGCGCCAGCAGCCTCAGCTTGGGTAATTCACCCCTCCACTTT
CASSLSLGNSPLHF
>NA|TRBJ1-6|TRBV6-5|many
TGTGCCAGCAGTTACCGGGGGGATGAGAATTCACCCCTCCACTTT
CASSYRGDENSPLHF
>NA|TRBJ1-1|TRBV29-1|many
TGCAGCGGCCGGTCGGTGAACACTGAAGCTTTCTTT
CSGRSVNTEAFF
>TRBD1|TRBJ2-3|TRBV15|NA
TGTGCCACCAGCAGACCGAAACAGGGGATAGATACGCAGTATTTT
CATSRPKQGIDTQYF
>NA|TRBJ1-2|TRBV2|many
TGTGCCAGCAGTCTGGACGTATATTATGGCTACACCTTC
CASSLDVYYGYTF
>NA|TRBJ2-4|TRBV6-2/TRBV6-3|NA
TGTGCCAGCAGTTACTCGAGTCTCGGTTTGTTTACCACTGACAGTCTCGAAAACATTCAGTACTTC
CASSYSSLGLFTTDSLENIQYF
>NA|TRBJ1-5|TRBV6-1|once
TGTGCCAGCCTCAGTAGAAGCAATCAGCCCCAGCATTTT
CASLSRSNQPQHF
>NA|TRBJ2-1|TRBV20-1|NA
TGCAGTGCTAGAGGGTCAGGGGGACTAGTGAGGAACAATGAGCAGTTCTTC
CSARGSGGLVRNNEQFF
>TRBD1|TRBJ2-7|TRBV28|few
TGTGCCAGCAGTTCCCTCGGACAGGGCTCCCCCTACGAGCAGTACTTC
CASSSLGQGSPYEQYF
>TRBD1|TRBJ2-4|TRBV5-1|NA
TGCGCCAGCAGCTTTCCGACAGGGGTGGGCAAAAACATTCAGTACTTC
CASSFPTGVGKNIQYF
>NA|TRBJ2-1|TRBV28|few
TGTGCCAGCAGTTTTACAGTGAACAATGAGCAGTTCTTC
CASSFTVNNEQFF
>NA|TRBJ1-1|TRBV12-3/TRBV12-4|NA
TGTGCCAGCAGTTTCAGGGGAACGAACACTGAAGCTTTCTTT
CASSFRGTNTEAFF